The clone carrying this T cell receptor (beta chain) was seen only a few times. Its matching antigen is unknown. Germline V gene lookup returns CDR1 LNHNV and CDR2 YYDKDF (reference sequence). V was cut by 4 bases and J by 2 bases, with 20 bases left in between. The CDR3 totals 17 residues. The entry originates in a study of cytomegalovirus exposure and HLA in healthy donors. Findings and caveats of the study: Within a later analysis, the majority of CMV-associated TCR beta chains appeared HLA-restricted. The study put 150 to 200 TCR beta chains on its list as cytomegalovirus-associated. In an earlier analysis, in some 600 donors, most V segments appeared productive either ~87% or ~30% of the time.

This PCR relied on a set of 60 Vbeta primers and 13 Jbeta primers. Sequencing was performed with immunoSEQ multiplex PCR; in TCRdb, only in-frame clones are kept and a portion is missing. Counted here are tens of thousands of clones, approximately 7.6% occurring once; the ten biggest clones make up 2.3%. The source material was PBMCs. The receptor was derived from a man aged 45-65 years in good health and CMV-seronegative. The V gene is TRBV15, the J gene TRBJ1-2; D remains unclear. The CDR3 spells CATSIGPHTEGNYGYTF. As DNA, the CDR3 is TGTGCCACCAGCATCGGACCCCACACGGAGGGAAACTATGGCTACACCTTC.